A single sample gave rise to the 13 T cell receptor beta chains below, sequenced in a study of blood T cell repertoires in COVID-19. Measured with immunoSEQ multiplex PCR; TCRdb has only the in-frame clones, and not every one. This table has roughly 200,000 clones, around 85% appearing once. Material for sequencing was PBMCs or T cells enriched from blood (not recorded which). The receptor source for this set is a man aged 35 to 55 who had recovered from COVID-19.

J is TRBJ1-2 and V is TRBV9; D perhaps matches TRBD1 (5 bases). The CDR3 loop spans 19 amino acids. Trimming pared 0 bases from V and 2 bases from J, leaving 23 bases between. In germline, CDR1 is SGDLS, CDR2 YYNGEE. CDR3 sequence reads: CASSVDDALGGEVNYGYTF. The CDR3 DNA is TGTGCCAGCAGCGTAGACGACGCCCTGGGAGGGGAGGTCAACTATGGCTACACCTTC.

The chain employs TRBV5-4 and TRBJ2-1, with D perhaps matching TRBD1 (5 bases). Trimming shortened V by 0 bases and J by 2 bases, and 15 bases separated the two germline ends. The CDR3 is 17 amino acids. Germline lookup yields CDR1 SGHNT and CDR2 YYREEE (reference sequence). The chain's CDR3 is CASSLGGALGPYNEQFF. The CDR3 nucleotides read TGTGCCAGCAGCTTGGGGGGCGCGCTGGGGCCCTACAATGAGCAGTTCTTC.

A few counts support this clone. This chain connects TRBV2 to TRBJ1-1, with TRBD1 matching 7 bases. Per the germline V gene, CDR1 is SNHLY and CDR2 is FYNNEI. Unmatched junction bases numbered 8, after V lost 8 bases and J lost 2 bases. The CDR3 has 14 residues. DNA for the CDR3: TGTGCCAGCGGAAAGGGGGCCCTCAACACTGAAGCTTTCTTT. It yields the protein CASGKGALNTEAFF. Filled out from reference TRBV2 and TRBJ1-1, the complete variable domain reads EPEVTQTPSHQVTQMGQEVILRCVPISNHLYFYWYRQILGQKVEFLVSFYNNEISEKSEIFDDQFSVERPDGSNFTLKIRSTKLEDSAMYFCASGKGALNTEAFFGQGTRLTVV.

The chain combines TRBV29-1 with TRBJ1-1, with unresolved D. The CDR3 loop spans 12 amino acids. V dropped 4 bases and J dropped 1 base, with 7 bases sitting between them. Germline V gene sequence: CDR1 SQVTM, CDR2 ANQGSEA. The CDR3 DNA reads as TGCAGCGTTGGGCAGGAGAACACTGAAGCTTTCTTT. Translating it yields CSVGQENTEAFF.

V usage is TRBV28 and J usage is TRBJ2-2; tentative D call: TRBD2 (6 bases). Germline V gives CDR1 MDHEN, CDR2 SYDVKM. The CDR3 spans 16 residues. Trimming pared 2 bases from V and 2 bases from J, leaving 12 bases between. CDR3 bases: TGTGCCAGCAGTTTAGCGGGTGCGGGAAACACCGGGGAGCTGTTTTTT. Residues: CASSLAGAGNTGELFF.

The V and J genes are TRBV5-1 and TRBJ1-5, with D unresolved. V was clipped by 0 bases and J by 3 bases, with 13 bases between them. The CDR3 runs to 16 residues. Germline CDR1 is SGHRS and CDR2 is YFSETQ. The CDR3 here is CASSLDGRAINQPQHF. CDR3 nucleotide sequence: TGCGCCAGCAGCTTGGATGGGAGGGCCATCAATCAGCCCCAGCATTTT.

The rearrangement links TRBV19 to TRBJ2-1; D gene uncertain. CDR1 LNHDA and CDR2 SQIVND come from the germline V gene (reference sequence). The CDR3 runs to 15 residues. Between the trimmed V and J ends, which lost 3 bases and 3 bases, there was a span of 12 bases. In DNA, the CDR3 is TGTGCCAGTAGTATCCCTTTCGCAGGCTACAATGAGCAGTTCTTC. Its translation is CASSIPFAGYNEQFF.

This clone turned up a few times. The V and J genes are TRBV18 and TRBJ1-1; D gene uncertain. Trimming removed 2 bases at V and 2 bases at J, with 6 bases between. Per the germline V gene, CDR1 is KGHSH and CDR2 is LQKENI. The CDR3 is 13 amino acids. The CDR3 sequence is CASSPSLNTEAFF. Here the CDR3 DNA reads TGTGCCAGCTCACCATCTCTAAACACTGAAGCTTTCTTT.

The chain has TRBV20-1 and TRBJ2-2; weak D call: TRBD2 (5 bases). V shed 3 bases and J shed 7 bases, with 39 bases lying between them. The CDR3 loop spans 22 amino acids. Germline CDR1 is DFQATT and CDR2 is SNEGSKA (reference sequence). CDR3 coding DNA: TGCAGTGCTAGTCATCAGGAGAAACACCGGGGAGCTGTTTTCGGGTCAGGCGGGGAGCTGTTTTTT. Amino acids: CSASHQEKHRGAVFGSGGELFF.

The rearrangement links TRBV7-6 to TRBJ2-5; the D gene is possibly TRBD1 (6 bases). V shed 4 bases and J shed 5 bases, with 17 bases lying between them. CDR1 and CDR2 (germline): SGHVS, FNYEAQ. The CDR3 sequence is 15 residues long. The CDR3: CASSYDSDSLETQYF. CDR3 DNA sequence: TGTGCCAGCAGCTACGACTCGGACAGCCTGGAGACCCAGTACTTC.

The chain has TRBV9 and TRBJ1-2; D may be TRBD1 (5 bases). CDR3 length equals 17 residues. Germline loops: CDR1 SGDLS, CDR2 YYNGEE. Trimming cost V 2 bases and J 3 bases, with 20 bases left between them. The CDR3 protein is CASSVSAIPRVDYGYTF. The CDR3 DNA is TGTGCCAGCAGCGTTAGTGCGATACCCAGGGTGGACTATGGCTACACCTTC.

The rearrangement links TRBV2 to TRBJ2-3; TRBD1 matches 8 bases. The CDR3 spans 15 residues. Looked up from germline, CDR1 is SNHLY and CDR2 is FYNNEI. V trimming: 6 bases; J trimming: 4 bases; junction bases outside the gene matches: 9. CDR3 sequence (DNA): TGTGCCAGCAGAAACAGACAGGGGCGTGCAGATACGCAGTATTTT. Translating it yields CASRNRQGRADTQYF.

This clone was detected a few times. The CDR3 here is CASGDKTNEKLFF. DNA for the CDR3: TGTGCCAGCGGGGACAAAACTAATGAAAAACTGTTTTTT. V usage is TRBV5-4 and J usage is TRBJ1-4, with a weak D call TRBD1 (6 bases). The CDR3 is 13 residues long. The V and J ends lost 7 bases and 1 base respectively, with 8 bases between them. Per germline, CDR1 SGHNT and CDR2 YYREEE (reference sequence).